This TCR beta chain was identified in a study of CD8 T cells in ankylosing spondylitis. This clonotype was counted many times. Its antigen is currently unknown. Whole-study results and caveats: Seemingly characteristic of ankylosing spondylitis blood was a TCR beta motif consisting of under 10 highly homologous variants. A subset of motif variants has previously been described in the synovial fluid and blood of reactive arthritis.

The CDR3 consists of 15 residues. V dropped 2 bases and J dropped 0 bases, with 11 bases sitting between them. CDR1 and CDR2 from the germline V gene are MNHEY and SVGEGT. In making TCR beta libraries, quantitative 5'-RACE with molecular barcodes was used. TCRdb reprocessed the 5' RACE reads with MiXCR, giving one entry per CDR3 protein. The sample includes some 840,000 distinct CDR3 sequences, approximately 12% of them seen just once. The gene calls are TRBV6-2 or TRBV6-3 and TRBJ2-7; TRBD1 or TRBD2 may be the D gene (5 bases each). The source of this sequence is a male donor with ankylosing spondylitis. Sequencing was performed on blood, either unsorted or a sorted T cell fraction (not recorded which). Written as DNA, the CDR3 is TGTGCCAGCAGTTACGGGGGATCCTACTCCTACGAGCAGTACTTC. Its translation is CASSYGGSYSYEQYF.